These T cell receptor beta chains were read from a single sample in a study of blood T cell repertoires in COVID-19. TCRdb keeps only in-frame clones here, not all; method: immunoSEQ multiplex PCR. Here the sample spans 200,000 to 300,000 clones, around four fifths being singletons. The sequencing sample was made of peripheral blood. These receptors all come from a woman aged 55-75 years with active or convalescent COVID-19. The CDR3 runs from the conserved cysteine through the conserved F or W. The D gene is left open where the match is weak. Clone size is stated in some rows and not others, as once, few, many or a class when expanded.

clone size	V gene	J gene	D gene	CDR3 length	CDR3 protein	CDR3 DNA
-	TRBV27	TRBJ2-6	-	16	CASSPDSRPGANVLTF	TGTGCCAGCAGTCCTGATTCGCGGCCTGGGGCCAACGTCCTGACTTTC
-	TRBV12-5	TRBJ2-4	-	15	CASGPGTSNKNIQYF	TGTGCTAGTGGACCCGGGACATCAAACAAAAACATTCAGTACTTC
-	TRBV4-1	TRBJ1-5	-	14	CASSLAGVEQPQHF	TGCGCCAGCAGCCTGGCAGGGGTTGAACAGCCCCAGCATTTT
-	TRBV19	TRBJ1-5	-	15	CASSYPRQNNQPQHF	TGTGCCAGTAGTTACCCCCGCCAGAACAATCAGCCCCAGCATTTT
-	TRBV28	TRBJ1-1	TRBD1	16	CASSFAPRTGNTEAFF	TGTGCCAGCAGTTTTGCCCCGCGGACAGGGAACACTGAAGCTTTCTTT
-	TRBV29-1	TRBJ1-1	TRBD1	14	CSVGKTGVGTEAFF	TGCAGCGTTGGAAAGACAGGGGTCGGAACTGAAGCTTTCTTT
-	TRBV11-3	TRBJ2-1	TRBD2	16	CASSSGEGLSYNEQFF	TGTGCCAGCAGCTCGGGGGAGGGGCTCTCCTACAATGAGCAGTTCTTC
-	TRBV19	TRBJ2-4	-	17	CASRSPGGTVGRNIQYF	TGTGCCAGTAGATCACCGGGCGGGACAGTGGGGAGGAACATTCAGTACTTC
-	TRBV11-3	TRBJ2-7	-	13	CASSLSRERQQYF	TGTGCCAGCAGCCTCTCCCGGGAGCGGCAGCAGTACTTC
once	TRBV6-5	TRBJ1-6	-	13	CASSSDSSIPLHF	TGTGCCAGCAGTAGTGACAGTTCTATCCCCCTCCACTTT
once	TRBV6-5	TRBJ1-6	-	15	CASSSSGLYNSPLHF	TGTGCCAGCAGTTCCTCGGGCCTCTATAATTCACCCCTCCACTTT
-	TRBV5-1	TRBJ2-7	-	14	CASSSQTGTYEQYF	TGCGCCAGCAGCTCTCAGACAGGTACCTACGAGCAGTACTTC
-	TRBV10-3	TRBJ1-5	-	12	CATGTTNQPQHF	TGTGCCACCGGGACAACTAATCAGCCCCAGCATTTT
-	TRBV7-2	TRBJ2-2	TRBD2	16	CASSRDSGGGIRELFF	TGTGCCAGCAGCCGGGATAGCGGGGGTGGCATCAGGGAGCTGTTTTTT
-	TRBV2	TRBJ2-6	TRBD1	17	CASSVVGGASGANVLTF	TGTGCCAGCAGTGTCGTAGGGGGCGCGTCTGGGGCCAACGTCCTGACTTTC
-	TRBV27	TRBJ2-5	-	15	CASSLGGGPQETQYF	TGTGCCAGCAGTTTAGGAGGCGGGCCCCAAGAGACCCAGTACTTC
-	TRBV19	TRBJ2-1	TRBD2	13	CATGGKGGDEQFF	TGTGCCACCGGGGGAAAGGGAGGGGATGAGCAGTTCTTC
-	TRBV27	TRBJ2-1	-	13	CASSRTNYNEQFF	TGTGCCAGCAGTCGGACTAACTACAATGAGCAGTTCTTC
once	TRBV5-4	TRBJ2-6	TRBD2	16	CASRKAGGPRANVLTF	TGTGCCAGCAGGAAGGCGGGAGGGCCGAGGGCCAACGTCCTGACTTTC